This T cell receptor beta chain was retrieved from a study of breast tumors, draining lymph nodes, adjacent tissues. The lymph nodes were axillary draining lymph nodes from breast cancer patients. MiXCR, applied by TCRdb to the multiplex PCR reads, yields one record per CDR3 protein. The sample lists approximately 140,000 distinct CDR3 sequences, roughly 33% occurring once. Trimming took 6 bases from V and 9 from J, leaving 15 bases between them. Germline CDR1 is SNHLY and CDR2 is FYNNEI. This CDR3 spans 13 amino acids. The sequence derives from a female donor with breast cancer. Some clones in this sample may be carry-over from other donors' samples. The chain combines TRBV2 with TRBJ2-1; the D is unclear. The sequenced sample was axillary lymph node tissue. DNA for the CDR3: TGTGCCAGCAGCCTCTTAGAATCCACTGAGCAGTTCTTC. Encoded protein: CASSLLESTEQFF.